The sequence of this T cell receptor beta chain was determined in a study of cytomegalovirus exposure and HLA in healthy donors. Study conclusions and caveats: Most TCR sequences proved rare, with some public TCRs found in many donors.

Germline V gene sequence: CDR1 GTSNPN, CDR2 SVGIG (reference sequence). Trimming stripped 7 bases from V and 2 bases from J, with 12 bases between. The CDR3 is 12 amino acids. About this clone: Its target is not known.

Sequencing was performed with immunoSEQ multiplex PCR; in TCRdb, only in-frame clones are kept and a portion is missing. The table lists some 80,000 clones, approximately 96% of them singletons. Source material: PBMCs. This receptor was identified in a woman aged 18-29 years in good health and CMV-seronegative. V is TRBV30 and J is TRBJ2-7; a weak D match, TRBD2 (5 bases). The CDR3 DNA is TGTGCCTACGGGGAGCAGGCCTACGAGCAGTACTTC. Its translation: CAYGEQAYEQYF.